These 27 T cell receptor beta chains came from one sample sequenced in a study of CD8+ T cells in alopecia areata. cDNA prepared by RNA extraction and subsequent reverse transcription served as the template for sequencing. The assay was immunoSEQ multiplex PCR, and TCRdb's table has in-frame clones only and misses some. Observed in the sample are some 110,000 clones, none of them singletons. The source material was lesional skin. All receptors come from a C3H/HeJ mouse with alopecia areata. The strain's MHC: H2-k.

This clone was counted a few times. Gene labels here are mouse ones. Read coverage stops 4 residues before the CDR3 terminus; the germline J gene supplies the remainder. V gene TRBV31 combines with J gene TRBJ1-2, with a possible D match to TRBD1 (6 bases). The CDR3 covers 14 residues. V lost 0 bases and J lost 0, with 8 bases in between. Germline-derived CDR1 and CDR2 are GKSSPN and SITVG. The CDR3 is CAWSLEGANSDYTF. The sequenced CDR3 bases are TGTGCCTGGAGTCTAGAGGGGGCAAACTCC.

Comments on this clone: Each gene name is a mouse one. The read terminates 4 residues ahead of where the CDR3 ends, so the germline J gene completes it. J is TRBJ2-7 and V is TRBV19; 14 bases are a match to TRBD2. The germline V gene has CDR1 FNHDT and CDR2 SITEND (reference sequence). The CDR3 spans 16 residues. The part of the CDR3 DNA that was read is TGTGCCAGCAGCCACCCGGGACTGGGGGGGCGAGAT. The encoded protein is CASSHPGLGGRD. The whole CDR3 sequence is CASSHPGLGGRDEQYF.

As for this clone: Gene and germline names: mouse. The CDR3 end is not reached by the read, which stops 4 residues before it; the germline J gene fills it in. Other nucleotide sequences in the sample specify the same CDR3. V and J are TRBV19 and TRBJ2-1; D is unclear. The germline V and J ends were trimmed by 2 bases and 0 bases, with 6 bases remaining between them. Germline V lookup: CDR1 FNHDT, CDR2 SITEND (reference sequence). The CDR3 consists of 14 residues. Incomplete CDR3 DNA: TGTGCCAGCAGTATTACATCTAACTATGCT. This encodes CASSITSNYA. The complete CDR3 protein is CASSITSNYAEQFF.

This clone was seen more than once but under ten times. Each gene name is a mouse one. The read ends 4 residues early relative to the CDR3; the germline J gene fills the gap. V and J are TRBV13-3 and TRBJ1-2; the D gene is possibly TRBD1 (6 bases). V was clipped by 1 base and J by 0 bases, with 10 bases between them. Germline V gene lookup returns CDR1 NNHDY and CDR2 SYVADS. This CDR3 comprises 15 residues. CDR3 DNA, as far as it was read: TGTGCCAGCAGTGATCAGGGGCCCGCAAACTCC. Translated, it gives CASSDQGPANS. The CDR3 reads in full as CASSDQGPANSDYTF.

This clone was seen only a few times. Genes and germline are mouse. Read sequence stops 4 residues before the CDR3 end, and the germline J gene provides the missing end. J is TRBJ2-7 and V is TRBV19, with 12 bases aligning to TRBD2. The CDR3 covers 15 residues. The germline CDR1 and CDR2 sequences are FNHDT and SITEND (reference sequence). The V segment lost 3 bases and the J segment 3 bases; nucleotides outside the gene matches: 4. Partial CDR3 DNA: TGTGCCAGCAGTACCCGGACTGGGGGGGACTAT. This encodes CASSTRTGGDY. The whole CDR3 reads CASSTRTGGDYEQYF.

On this clone itself: Any gene name here is a mouse gene name. The read ends 4 residues early relative to the CDR3; the germline J gene fills the gap. J is TRBJ1-4 and V is TRBV19; D uncertain. The V end lost 3 bases, the J end lost 1 base, and 7 bases lay between the germline ends. The CDR3 sequence is 14 residues long. Germline CDR1 FNHDT, CDR2 SITEND (reference sequence). The CDR3 sequence: CASSTWDSNERLFF. CDR3 bases read: TGTGCCAGCAGTACCTGGGATTCCAACGAA.

This clone was counted only a few times. Each gene name is a mouse one. CDR3 DNA, as far as it was read: TGTGCCAGCAGTATATTAGCGGACAGCTCCTAT. Amino acid sequence: CASSILADSSY. The complete CDR3 sequence is CASSILADSSYEQYF. J is TRBJ2-7 and V is TRBV19; weak D call: TRBD1 (6 bases). With the read ending 4 residues before the CDR3 end, the germline J gene is used to fill in that end. Per germline, CDR1 FNHDT and CDR2 SITEND (reference sequence). Trimming took 1 base from V and 0 from J, leaving 11 bases between them. The CDR3 consists of 15 residues.

This clone was counted at least ten times. Gene names refer to mouse genes. The read ends 4 residues shy of where the CDR3 ends; the end is completed using the germline J gene. The gene calls are TRBV13-3 and TRBJ2-7, with 8 bases matching TRBD2. The CDR3 runs to 14 residues. Germline CDR1 and CDR2: NNHDY and SYVADS. The CDR3 is CASSDDWGIDEQYF. The CDR3 bases that were read are TGTGCCAGCAGTGATGACTGGGGGATTGAT.

A word on this clone: The genes are named according to mouse. The sequenced part of the CDR3 DNA is TGTGCCAGCAGTGGTACATCCCCA. Its translation: CASSGTSP. The CDR3, in full, reads CASSGTSPEVFF. V is TRBV19 and J is TRBJ1-1, with D unresolved. The observed sequence ends 4 residues before the CDR3 terminus, with the missing tail filled in from the germline J gene. CDR3 length: 12 amino acids. Germline V gives CDR1 FNHDT, CDR2 SITEND (reference sequence).

Remarks on this clone: Germline and genes: mouse. The read ends 4 residues before the CDR3 terminus; that terminus is restored from the germline J gene. The rearrangement links TRBV13-3 to TRBJ1-1, with a tentative D call TRBD1 (6 bases). Germline V CDR1 and CDR2: NNHDY, SYVADS. The V end was cut by 3 bases, the J end by 0 bases, with 9 bases between. CDR3 size: 14 residues. The CDR3 DNA, read in part, is TGTGCCAGCAGTGGGGACAAATCAAACACA. Translation: CASSGDKSNT. Given in full, the CDR3 is CASSGDKSNTEVFF.

A few counts support this clone. The protein recorded in TCRdb does not match the translated DNA at residue 12; the protein presented here comes from translating the DNA. Gene names refer to mouse genes. Sequencing ends 3 residues short of the CDR3 end; the germline J gene provides the rest. V usage is TRBV13-1 and J usage is TRBJ1-6; 8 positions match TRBD1. TRBJ1-6 is an ORF, with its function uncertain. The CDR3 has 15 amino acids. Trimming cost V 2 bases and J 7 bases; bases outside gene matches: 5. The V gene's germline CDR1 is NSHNY and CDR2 SYGAGN. The sequenced CDR3 bases are TGTGCCAGCAGTGACAGGGGGCTGATGAATTCGCCC. Translation: CASSDRGLMNSP. The full CDR3 reads CASSDRGLMNSPLYF.

This clone was seen at least ten times. Gene names denote mouse genes. The CDR3 goes on 4 residues after the read ends, and that part is filled in from the germline J gene. The chain recombines TRBV13-1 with TRBJ2-3, with D possibly being TRBD2 (5 bases). V was shortened by 1 base and J by 0 bases, with 9 bases between the two germline ends. Germline V gene lookup returns CDR1 NSHNY and CDR2 SYGAGN. The CDR3 totals 15 residues. CDR3 DNA (partial): TGTGCCAGCAGTGATTCTGGGAGTAGTGCAGAA. As protein: CASSDSGSSAE. The full CDR3 is CASSDSGSSAETLYF.

With respect to this clone: Any gene name here is a mouse gene name. Read data end 4 residues before the CDR3 end; the end is taken from the germline J gene. The chain is built from TRBV19 and TRBJ2-1; the D gene is possibly TRBD1 (5 bases). This CDR3 region has 14 residues. V dropped 0 bases and J dropped 3 bases, with 7 bases sitting between them. Germline assignment: CDR1 FNHDT and CDR2 SITEND (reference sequence). This chain's CDR3 is CASSIADSYAEQFF. The covered CDR3 bases are TGTGCCAGCAGTATAGCCGACAGCTATGCT.

As for this clone: The gene symbols are mouse symbols. The read stops 4 residues short of the end of the CDR3; the missing end is completed from the germline J gene. The rearrangement joins TRBV13-1 to TRBJ1-1; 12 bases fit TRBD1. J lost 4 bases, V lost 2 bases, and 6 bases had no gene match. CDR3 size: 16 residues. Germline V gene sequence: CDR1 NSHNY, CDR2 SYGAGN. CDR3 amino acids: CASSDPGQGAGTEVFF. The DNA read from the CDR3 is TGTGCCAGCAGTGACCCGGGACAGGGGGCCGGCACA.

For this clone: At one end the junction does not follow the germline gene, possibly because of a read error. Genes and germline come from the mouse. The read comes to an end 4 residues before the CDR3 does, leaving the germline J gene to fill in the end. The genes are TRBV1 and TRBJ2-3, with 8 nucleotides matching TRBD2. The CDR3 covers 15 residues. The germline gives CDR1 NSQYPW, CDR2 LRSPGD (reference sequence). Here the CDR3 reads CPCSGGGGSAETLYF. The DNA read from the CDR3 is TGCCCCTGCAGTGGTGGGGGGGGGAGTGCAGAA.

This clone appeared a few times. The gene names here belong to mouse. The read stops 4 residues short of the end of the CDR3; the missing end is completed from the germline J gene. The V gene is TRBV13-3, the J gene TRBJ1-4; D not resolved. The CDR3 runs to 15 residues. Germline CDR1 reads NNHDY; CDR2 reads SYVADS. The ends were cut back, 4 bases at V and 0 bases at J, with 10 bases in the middle. CDR3 protein: CASSSGKISNERLFF. The CDR3 bases that were read are TGTGCCAGCAGTTCTGGAAAAATTTCCAACGAA.

A word on this clone: Gene names are the mouse ones. With the read ending 4 residues before the CDR3 end, the germline J gene is used to fill in that end. The gene calls are TRBV1 and TRBJ2-2, with a weak D call TRBD1 (5 bases). The germline V gene has CDR1 NSQYPW and CDR2 LRSPGD (reference sequence). V was trimmed by 0 bases and J by 2 bases, leaving 10 bases between them. The CDR3 loop spans 16 amino acids. The CDR3: CTCSADPPGNTGQLYF. CDR3 DNA (partial): TGCACCTGCAGTGCAGATCCCCCAGGGAACACCGGG.

This clone has only a few counts. The gene symbols are mouse symbols. With the read ending 4 residues before the CDR3 end, the germline J gene is used to fill in that end. The J gene is TRBJ2-7, the V gene TRBV19; the match to TRBD2 covers 7 bases. CDR1 and CDR2 from the germline V gene are FNHDT and SITEND (reference sequence). This CDR3 is 12 amino acids long. Losses at the gene ends were 4 bases for V and 3 bases for J; bases not matched to a gene: 1. CDR3 bases read: TGTGCCAGCAGTGGGGGGGTCTAT. It yields the protein CASSGGVY. The complete CDR3 sequence is CASSGGVYEQYF.

The table lists this clone with a few counts. The gene symbols are mouse symbols. The read finishes 4 residues shy of the CDR3 end, and the germline J gene is used to complete it. The chain has TRBV1 and TRBJ1-4; 8 bases line up with TRBD1. CDR1 NSQYPW and CDR2 LRSPGD come from the germline V gene (reference sequence). V gave up 4 bases and J gave up 4 bases; unmatched junction bases: 2. This CDR3 has 14 amino acids. The CDR3 DNA, read in part, is TGCACCTGCAGTGGCAGGGGGCTCAACGAA. This gives the protein CTCSGRGLNE. The CDR3 in its entirety is CTCSGRGLNERLFF.

This clone was counted between two and nine times. All gene names here are mouse names. The read terminates 4 residues before the CDR3 end, so the remaining end is supplied by the germline J gene. The chain recombines TRBV1 with TRBJ2-4; 10 positions agree with TRBD2. Germline V lookup: CDR1 NSQYPW, CDR2 LRSPGD (reference sequence). The CDR3 loop spans 16 amino acids. Unmatched junction bases numbered 4, after V lost 4 bases and J lost 0 bases. The CDR3 bases that were read are TGCACCTGCAGTGAGACTGGGGGGAAGAGTCAAAAC. Its translation: CTCSETGGKSQN. The whole CDR3 protein reads CTCSETGGKSQNTLYF.

As regards this clone: Any gene name here is a mouse gene name. Other DNA sequences within the sample encode an identical CDR3. This chain's CDR3 is CATGGAETLYF. CDR3 bases read: TGTGCCACGGGGGGCGCAGAA. The rearrangement links TRBV13-3 to TRBJ2-3, with D maybe TRBD2 (7 bases). The read ends 4 residues shy of where the CDR3 ends; the end is completed using the germline J gene. The germline CDR1 and CDR2 sequences are NNHDY and SYVADS. The length of the CDR3 is 11 residues. Trimming took off 9 bases at V and 3 bases at J, with 8 bases between the two ends.

A word on this clone: Gene names and germline refer to mouse. The CDR3 goes on 4 residues after the read ends, and that part is filled in from the germline J gene. At the DNA level, this CDR3 is encoded by other sequences in the same sample as well. The V and J genes are TRBV17 and TRBJ1-4; 8 nucleotides agree with TRBD1. J lost 6 bases, V lost 1 base, and 4 bases had no gene match. The CDR3 is made up of 15 amino acids. CDR1 is MNHDT, CDR2 YYDKIL, per germline. The covered CDR3 bases are TGTGCTAGCAGTAGAGGTCAGGGGGCCGACGAA. Its translation: CASSRGQGADE. The complete CDR3 protein is CASSRGQGADERLFF.

With respect to this clone: Gene names follow the mouse nomenclature. The read ends 4 residues early relative to the CDR3; the germline J gene fills the gap. This chain uses TRBV17 with TRBJ1-1; TRBD1 agrees at 7 bases. Germline V gene sequence: CDR1 MNHDT, CDR2 YYDKIL. Losses at the gene ends were 2 bases for V and 0 bases for J; bases not matched to a gene: 3. This CDR3 comprises 15 residues. The CDR3 DNA, read in part, is TGTGCTAGCAGTAGACGGGACAGTGCAAACACA. Translated: CASSRRDSANT. The whole CDR3 sequence reads CASSRRDSANTEVFF.

Points on this clone: Any gene name here is a mouse gene name. Read data end 4 residues before the CDR3 end; the end is taken from the germline J gene. The chain joins TRBV13-3 to TRBJ2-3; maybe TRBD1 (6 bases). The CDR3 runs 12 residues. Per the germline V gene, CDR1 is NNHDY and CDR2 is SYVADS. The V gene lost 9 bases and the J gene lost 3 bases, with 11 bases spanning the gap. The covered CDR3 bases are TGTGCCATACAGGGTAGGGCAGAA. Translating gives CAIQGRAE. The full CDR3 protein reads CAIQGRAETLYF.

A word on this clone: Mouse gene names apply. The read gets to within 4 residues of the CDR3 end, and the germline J gene fills in the rest. V and J are TRBV13-1 and TRBJ2-5; 10 bases are a match to TRBD2. The CDR3 length is 13 residues. CDR1 NSHNY and CDR2 SYGAGN come from the germline V gene. The CDR3 sequence is CASSPDWGDTQYF. The sequenced CDR3 bases are TGTGCCAGCAGCCCGGACTGGGGGGAC.

This clone has just a few counts. Gene names are mouse gene names. The read terminates 4 residues ahead of where the CDR3 ends, so the germline J gene completes it. This chain joins TRBV13-1 and TRBJ2-7; 8 bases are a match to TRBD2. Per germline, CDR1 NSHNY and CDR2 SYGAGN. The CDR3 has 13 amino acids. The CDR3 sequence: CASRTGLLYEQYF. Partial CDR3 DNA: TGTGCCAGCCGGACTGGGCTCCTATAT.

A remark on this clone: Gene names denote mouse genes. With the read ending 4 residues before the CDR3 end, the germline J gene is used to fill in that end. V and J are TRBV13-2 and TRBJ2-2, with 7 bases fitting TRBD1. Germline V gene sequence: CDR1 NNHNN, CDR2 SYGAGS (reference sequence). The CDR3 consists of 16 residues. J lost 4 bases, V lost 0 bases, and 6 bases had no gene match. The CDR3 spells CASGDARQGGTGQLYF. The sequenced part of the CDR3 DNA is TGTGCCAGCGGTGATGCACGACAGGGAGGCACCGGG.